Described below is a single T cell receptor (beta chain) sequence and its context. V gave up 4 bases and J gave up 2 bases, with 12 bases separating them. The CDR3 loop spans 14 amino acids. CDR1 and CDR2 from the germline V gene are SGHDN and FVKESK. These data come from a study of PD-L1 blockade in urothelial cancer. Only in-frame clones appear in the TCRdb table, and some are missing; sequencing was by immunoSEQ multiplex PCR. Of approximately 39,000 clones listed, around four fifths are singletons. The time point: pretreatment peripheral blood. The rearrangement links TRBV14 to TRBJ2-7; D perhaps matches TRBD2 (5 bases). The specimen comprised PBMCs, sampled around atezolizumab (anti-PD-L1) treatment. This sequence originates from an elderly man with urothelial cancer. This CDR3 reads CASSPTGITYEQYF. DNA of the CDR3: TGTGCCAGCAGCCCCACGGGGATCACCTACGAGCAGTACTTC.